A selection of T cell receptor beta chains follows, all from one sample in a study of cytomegalovirus exposure and HLA in healthy donors. The data were produced by immunoSEQ multiplex PCR, yet TCRdb's version contains in-frame clones alone and is incomplete. Among 140,000 or so clones listed, over 80% were seen once. Sequencing was performed on PBMCs. The origin of the receptors is a man aged 18 to 30 in good health and CMV-seropositive. The CDR3 runs from the conserved cysteine through the conserved F or W. D genes are given only for firm matches. Some rows have no size entry. The others give once, few or many, or a class for an expanded clone.

DNA: TGTGCCAGCAGCTTATTTGCAGACTCTGGAAACACCATATATTTT
CDR3: CASSLFADSGNTIYF
V: TRBV7-9
size: -
J: TRBJ1-3
D: -

DNA: TGTGCCAGCAGATTCTCGGAGGGAGATACGCAGTATTTT
CDR3: CASRFSEGDTQYF
V: TRBV6-5
size: -
J: TRBJ2-3
D: -

DNA: TGTGCCAGCAGTACTGGGACAGGGAACACTGAAGCTTTCTTT
CDR3: CASSTGTGNTEAFF
V: TRBV6-5
size: -
J: TRBJ1-1
D: TRBD1

DNA: TGTGCCATCACACAGGGGGGCTCCTACTACGAGCAGTACTTC
CDR3: CAITQGGSYYEQYF
V: TRBV10-3
size: few
J: TRBJ2-7
D: TRBD1

DNA: TGCGCCAGCACCCAGGGGGGGAACACTGAAGCTTTCTTT
CDR3: CASTQGGNTEAFF
V: TRBV5-1
size: -
J: TRBJ1-1
D: TRBD1

DNA: TGTGCCTGCCGGGACTTCGCCCAGAGGACCCAGTACTTC
CDR3: CACRDFAQRTQYF
V: TRBV30
size: -
J: TRBJ2-5
D: -

DNA: TGTGCCAGCAGTTCCAGGGGACGGGCTTTCTTT
CDR3: CASSSRGRAFF
V: TRBV27
size: -
J: TRBJ1-1
D: -

DNA: TGTGCCAGCAGTTACTCGAGCGTGCCCGGGGAGCTGTTTTTT
CDR3: CASSYSSVPGELFF
V: TRBV6-6
size: -
J: TRBJ2-2
D: -

DNA: TGTGCCAGCATCCCCGGGGGGACAGGTTCAAGGGAGCAGTACTTC
CDR3: CASIPGGTGSREQYF
V: TRBV7-9
size: -
J: TRBJ2-7
D: -

DNA: TGTGCCAGCAGTGACGACAGGGAATCGACCTACGAGCAGTACTTC
CDR3: CASSDDRESTYEQYF
V: TRBV25-1
size: -
J: TRBJ2-7
D: TRBD1

DNA: TGTGCCAGCAGCTTAATCGGGGTCCCCTACAATGAGCAGTTCTTC
CDR3: CASSLIGVPYNEQFF
V: TRBV7-3
size: -
J: TRBJ2-1
D: -

DNA: TGCGCCAGCGGAACGTACAGGGGTGTGGGCACTGAAGCTTTCTTT
CDR3: CASGTYRGVGTEAFF
V: TRBV10-2
size: -
J: TRBJ1-1
D: TRBD1

DNA: TGCGCCAGCAGTGGGACTGACTGGAACACAGATACGCAGTATTTT
CDR3: CASSGTDWNTDTQYF
V: TRBV10-1
size: -
J: TRBJ2-3
D: -

DNA: TGTGCCAGTACACTAGCGGGAGCGTACAATGAGCAGTTCTTC
CDR3: CASTLAGAYNEQFF
V: TRBV19
size: -
J: TRBJ2-1
D: TRBD2

DNA: TGTGCCAGCAGCTTACGGGACAGGGCCTTTTCCTCCTACGAGCAGTACTTC
CDR3: CASSLRDRAFSSYEQYF
V: TRBV7-2
size: few
J: TRBJ2-7
D: TRBD1

DNA: TGTGCCAGCAGTGTTCGCGGGGGCTACAATGAGCAGTTCTTC
CDR3: CASSVRGGYNEQFF
V: TRBV27
size: -
J: TRBJ2-1
D: TRBD2

DNA: TGTGCCAGCAGCGTCTCTAGCGGGAGGGGTACCGAGCAGTACTTC
CDR3: CASSVSSGRGTEQYF
V: TRBV9
size: -
J: TRBJ2-7
D: TRBD2

DNA: TGTGCCAGCAGCCCCGAAGGGGGGGGCCCCTACGAGCAGTACTTC
CDR3: CASSPEGGGPYEQYF
V: TRBV9
size: once
J: TRBJ2-7
D: -

DNA: TGTGCCAGCAGTCAGGGTGGGCAGGGCTACACCTTC
CDR3: CASSQGGQGYTF
V: TRBV28
size: -
J: TRBJ1-2
D: -

DNA: TGTGCCAGCAGCATCCGGCGGCAGAGCTCCTACGAGCAGTACTTC
CDR3: CASSIRRQSSYEQYF
V: TRBV21-1
size: -
J: TRBJ2-7
D: -

DNA: TGTGCCAGCAGCTTACTTCGGGAACGCACAGATACGCAGTATTTT
CDR3: CASSLLRERTDTQYF
V: TRBV7-8
size: -
J: TRBJ2-3
D: -

DNA: TGTGCCAGCAGCGTGAGAGGAACGAACTATGGCTACACCTTC
CDR3: CASSVRGTNYGYTF
V: TRBV9
size: -
J: TRBJ1-2
D: -

DNA: TGTGCCAGCAGTGAGGAGCAGGGGGCACGGTCACCCCTCCACTTT
CDR3: CASSEEQGARSPLHF
V: TRBV2
size: -
J: TRBJ1-6
D: TRBD1

DNA: TGTGCCAGCAGCTTAGTCTTTCTCTACGAGCAGTACTTC
CDR3: CASSLVFLYEQYF
V: TRBV11-2
size: -
J: TRBJ2-7
D: -

DNA: TGTGCCAGCAGTTCACCGACAGGGAACACCGGGGAGCTGTTTTTT
CDR3: CASSSPTGNTGELFF
V: TRBV28
size: once
J: TRBJ2-2
D: -

DNA: TGTGCCAGTAGTATCCCCGGGGGGACAGATACGCAGTATTTT
CDR3: CASSIPGGTDTQYF
V: TRBV19
size: once
J: TRBJ2-3
D: TRBD2

DNA: TGCGCCAGCAGCTCCGAGATGAACACTGAAGCTTTCTTT
CDR3: CASSSEMNTEAFF
V: TRBV5-1
size: -
J: TRBJ1-1
D: -

DNA: TGTGCTAGTGGGTCCGGGACAGGGGCTTACGAGCAGTACTTC
CDR3: CASGSGTGAYEQYF
V: TRBV12-5
size: -
J: TRBJ2-7
D: TRBD1

DNA: TGTGCCAGCTGGAGGGGTGGGGAGCCCCTCCACTTT
CDR3: CASWRGGEPLHF
V: TRBV6-1
size: -
J: TRBJ1-6
D: -

DNA: TGTGCCAGCAGCTCGAGACTAGCGGGGGGACAACACACCGGGGAGCTGTTTTTT
CDR3: CASSSRLAGGQHTGELFF
V: TRBV7-8
size: -
J: TRBJ2-2
D: TRBD2

DNA: TGTGCCAGCAGTTCACGGTTATCTTGGCGAGGGGAGACCCAGTACTTC
CDR3: CASSSRLSWRGETQYF
V: TRBV7-9
size: few
J: TRBJ2-5
D: -

DNA: TGTGCCAGCAGGACCACCGACAGGGACAGACAGCCCCAGCATTTT
CDR3: CASRTTDRDRQPQHF
V: TRBV6-6
size: -
J: TRBJ1-5
D: TRBD1

DNA: TGTGCCAGCAGTTACTCGGGGGCGGGTGTAGCTTTCTTT
CDR3: CASSYSGAGVAFF
V: TRBV6-5
size: -
J: TRBJ1-1
D: -

DNA: TGTGCCAGCAGTTTAGGTGGCCGACAGCCCCAGCATTTT
CDR3: CASSLGGRQPQHF
V: TRBV27
size: -
J: TRBJ1-5
D: -

DNA: TGTGCCAGTAGCTGGACAGGGGGGGAGACCCAGTACTTC
CDR3: CASSWTGGETQYF
V: TRBV19
size: -
J: TRBJ2-5
D: TRBD1

DNA: TGTGCCTGCCAGGGTCTGAACACCGGGGAGCTGTTTTTT
CDR3: CACQGLNTGELFF
V: TRBV28
size: -
J: TRBJ2-2
D: -

DNA: TGTGCCAGCGAAAACGGTCGTTTTGAAAAACTGTTTTTT
CDR3: CASENGRFEKLFF
V: TRBV6-1
size: once
J: TRBJ1-4
D: -

DNA: TGTGCCAGTAGTCGGGGAGGCGCCTTCTCAGAGACCCAGTACTTC
CDR3: CASSRGGAFSETQYF
V: TRBV19
size: -
J: TRBJ2-5
D: -

DNA: TGTGCCAGCAGCTTAACTAGCGGGGGACTTCGACCATATGAGCAGTTCTTC
CDR3: CASSLTSGGLRPYEQFF
V: TRBV7-2
size: -
J: TRBJ2-1
D: TRBD2

DNA: TGTGCCAGCTCTGTCCTTTCTCGGGGGGGCGCCTACGAGCAGTACTTC
CDR3: CASSVLSRGGAYEQYF
V: TRBV18
size: once
J: TRBJ2-7
D: TRBD2

DNA: TGTGCCAGCAGCTTGGGGCTCGGGATAGCGGGGGTCAATGAGCAGTTCTTC
CDR3: CASSLGLGIAGVNEQFF
V: TRBV5-4
size: -
J: TRBJ2-1
D: TRBD2